This T cell receptor beta chain was sequenced for a study of T-cell reconstitution after alpha-beta-depleted transplantation in children. During its preparation, the TCRbeta library received unique molecular identifiers. MiXCR, run by TCRdb on the PCR reads, gives a single entry per CDR3 protein. This sample has roughly 340,000 distinct CDR3 sequences, with roughly 17% found just once. Overall study results and limits: About two months after transplant, alpha-beta T cells reportedly came from several hundred expanded graft clones. Newly generated T cells supplied most T-cell counts and diversity one year post-transplant. Some patients owed their high day-60 TCRbeta diversity to surviving recipient T cells and thymic progenitors.

Of note for this clonotype: Antigen unknown.

The starting material was PBMCs, mostly from graft donor cells, obtained 360 days after TCRalphabeta/CD19-depleted stem cell transplant. This receptor was taken from a male patient aged 2 to 9 who had a stem cell transplant for acute lymphoblastic leukemia, so the T cells may come from the graft donor.

DNA of the CDR3: TGTGCCAGCAGCTTAGCTTCAGGGGTCTCTACCTACGAGCAGTACTTC. Its protein is CASSLASGVSTYEQYF. The V and J genes are TRBV7-8 and TRBJ2-7; the D gene is possibly TRBD1 (6 bases). CDR3 length equals 16 residues. The germline CDR1 and CDR2 sequences are SGHVS and FQNEAQ. V shed 0 bases and J shed 2 bases, with 14 bases lying between them.